Listed below are T cell receptor beta chains from one sample, sequenced in a study of blood T cell repertoires in COVID-19. TCRdb's copy holds only in-frame clones and misses some; the assay was immunoSEQ multiplex PCR. The data show approximately 100,000 clones, 85% seen once. The sample was peripheral blood. These receptors were collected from a woman in her 70s with active or convalescent COVID-19. CDR3s include the opening cysteine and the closing phenylalanine or tryptophan. The D gene is left open where the match is weak. Clone size is stated in some rows and not others, as once, few, many or a class when expanded.

v_gene,d_gene,j_gene,abundance,CDR3nt,CDR3aa
TRBV7-2,TRBD1,TRBJ2-1,-,TGTGCCAGCAGCCCCGGACAGGGTGGCGCCGGCAATGAGCAGTTCTTC,CASSPGQGGAGNEQFF
TRBV5-6,-,TRBJ1-4,-,TGTGCCAGCAGCTTGACAGGGCGGGTTAATGAAAAACTGTTTTTT,CASSLTGRVNEKLFF
TRBV28,TRBD1,TRBJ1-6,-,TGTGCCAGCAGTTTTAGGACAGGGGCATTTAATTCACCCCTCCACTTT,CASSFRTGAFNSPLHF
TRBV6-1,-,TRBJ1-2,-,TGTGCCAGCAGTGAAAGCATGACAGGCGGCTATGGCTACACCTTC,CASSESMTGGYGYTF
TRBV2,TRBD1,TRBJ1-5,-,TGTGCCAGCAGCCGGGACAGGGAACAGCCCCAGCATTTT,CASSRDREQPQHF
TRBV6-5,-,TRBJ2-6,-,TGTGCCAGCAGTTACCTTGGGGCGACCGGGGCCAACGTCCTGACTTTC,CASSYLGATGANVLTF
TRBV4-2,TRBD2,TRBJ2-1,-,TGTGCCAGCAGCCAAGGAACTAGCGGGGGGTTCAATGAGCAGTTCTTC,CASSQGTSGGFNEQFF
TRBV20-1,-,TRBJ2-5,few,TGCAGTGCTAGAGATCGGGAGACCCAGTACTTC,CSARDRETQYF
TRBV7-9,-,TRBJ1-2,-,TGTGCCAGCAGCCGAGGGGGGGCCGTTAACTATGGCTACACCTTC,CASSRGGAVNYGYTF
TRBV24-1,TRBD2,TRBJ2-1,-,TGTGCCACCAGTGGCAGGGGACTAGGGTCCAATGAGCAGTTCTTC,CATSGRGLGSNEQFF
TRBV6-5,-,TRBJ2-2,-,TGTGCCAGCAGTCAGGGAAACACCGGGGAGCTGTTTTTT,CASSQGNTGELFF
TRBV10-1,TRBD1,TRBJ1-4,-,TGCGCCATGGAACTAGGGGACAGGGGGCTCGGGACTGTACTTGCAACTAATGAAAAACTGTTTTTT,CAMELGDRGLGTVLATNEKLFF
TRBV7-6,TRBD2,TRBJ2-2,-,TGTGCCAGCAGCTTAAGCGGGGGGGCCCACACCGGGGAGCTGTTTTTT,CASSLSGGAHTGELFF
TRBV5-4,-,TRBJ1-1,-,TGTGCCAGCAGCGCGACGGGTGGCACTGAAGCTTTCTTT,CASSATGGTEAFF
TRBV30,TRBD2,TRBJ2-2,-,TGTGCCTGGAGTGCGAGCGGGGGTCGCCTCACCGGGGAGCTGTTTTTT,CAWSASGGRLTGELFF
TRBV7-9,TRBD1,TRBJ1-3,-,TGTGCCAGCAGCCGGTCAGGGGGCGATTCTGGAAACACCATATATTTT,CASSRSGGDSGNTIYF
TRBV19,TRBD2,TRBJ2-3,-,TGTGCCAGTAGTTTCCCACTGGGAGCGGGGGGATTCACAGATACGCAGTATTTT,CASSFPLGAGGFTDTQYF
TRBV28,TRBD1,TRBJ2-3,-,TGTGCCAGTCTACCAGAGGACAGGGCGAAGACAGATACGCAGTATTTT,CASLPEDRAKTDTQYF
TRBV5-1,TRBD1,TRBJ1-1,-,TGCGCCAGCAGCTTGGGGTCTGTCGGACAGGGGGCTTTTGAAGCTTTCTTT,CASSLGSVGQGAFEAFF
TRBV3-1/TRBV3-2,-,TRBJ1-2,-,TGTGCCAGCTTAGGGGATAACTATGGCTACACCTTC,CASLGDNYGYTF
TRBV5-4,TRBD2,TRBJ2-2,few,TGTGCCAGCAGCCCTCCGGGACTAGCGGTCCACACCGGGGAGCTGTTTTTT,CASSPPGLAVHTGELFF
TRBV30,-,TRBJ2-3,once,TGTGCCTGGAGTCCAGGGACTGACACAGATACGCAGTATTTT,CAWSPGTDTDTQYF
TRBV5-1,-,TRBJ2-2,-,TGCGCCAGCAGCCGTTCGGCGGGCACCGGGGAGCTGTTTTTT,CASSRSAGTGELFF
TRBV15,-,TRBJ2-6,-,TGTGCCACCAGCAGACGGAGCTCTGGGGCCAACGTCCTGACTTTC,CATSRRSSGANVLTF
TRBV13,TRBD2,TRBJ2-5,-,TGTGCCAGCAGAGTTAGCGGGGGGGCCGAAGAGACCCAGTACTTC,CASRVSGGAEETQYF
TRBV5-4,TRBD2,TRBJ2-1,-,TGTGCCAGCAGAGATGAAAGGCTAGCGGGGCTTAGAGAGCAGTTCTTC,CASRDERLAGLREQFF
TRBV21-1,-,TRBJ1-5,-,TGTGCCAGCCGGAGTCCCCGCAGACTGTCTTATAGCAATCAGCCCCAGCATTTT,CASRSPRRLSYSNQPQHF
TRBV5-1,TRBD1,TRBJ2-5,-,TGCGCCAGCAGCTTGGCGGGGACAGGACAAGAGACCCAGTACTTC,CASSLAGTGQETQYF
TRBV20-1,-,TRBJ1-1,-,TGCAGTGCTAGTTCTAAGGGACTGTACACTGAAGCTTTCTTT,CSASSKGLYTEAFF
TRBV6-1,TRBD2,TRBJ2-3,-,TGTGCCAGCAGTGAAAGTGGGAGGGTGGGAGATACGCAGTATTTT,CASSESGRVGDTQYF
TRBV5-1,-,TRBJ1-1,-,TGCGCCAGCAGCTTGGGGGGCTCTATGAACACTGAAGCTTTCTTT,CASSLGGSMNTEAFF
TRBV7-2,TRBD1,TRBJ1-3,few,TGTGCCAGCAGACAGGGGGCTGGAAACACCATATATTTT,CASRQGAGNTIYF
TRBV6-6,TRBD1,TRBJ1-5,-,TGTGCCAGCAGTCCGCTTCGACAGGGGATGAATAGCAATCAGCCCCAGCATTTT,CASSPLRQGMNSNQPQHF
TRBV29-1,-,TRBJ1-1,few,TGCAGCGCCGACAGGCCCGACACTGAAGCTTTCTTT,CSADRPDTEAFF